This passage covers 11 T cell receptor beta chains from one sample sequenced in a study of cytomegalovirus exposure and HLA in healthy donors. Amplification used 60 Vbeta primers and 13 Jbeta primers. This table comes from immunoSEQ multiplex PCR, and its TCRdb copy is limited to in-frame clones, with some not included. The table records around 300,000 clones, just over 70% of them present only once. The specimen sequenced was PBMCs. These TCRs come from a female donor in good health and CMV-seronegative.

V is TRBV7-9 and J is TRBJ1-4; D is undetermined. CDR1 SEHNR and CDR2 FQNEAQ come from the germline V gene (reference sequence). V dropped 6 bases and J dropped 6 bases, with 8 bases sitting between them. The CDR3 spans 12 residues. The DNA of the CDR3 is TGTGCCAGCAGAGACAAAGATGAAAAACTGTTTTTT. Its protein is CASRDKDEKLFF.

This clone was seen a handful of times. Distinct nucleotide sequences in the sample also encode this CDR3. The gene calls are TRBV6-1 and TRBJ2-1, with a possible D match to TRBD2 (6 bases). The ends were cut back, 5 bases at V and 3 bases at J, with 8 bases in the middle. From germline, CDR1 is MNHNS and CDR2 SASEGT. CDR3 length: 13 amino acids. CDR3 sequence reads: CASSWTNYNEQFF. For the CDR3, the DNA is TGTGCCAGCAGTTGGACTAACTACAATGAGCAGTTCTTC.

This rearrangement joins TRBV6-5 to TRBJ2-7, with TRBD2 as a possible D gene (6 bases). CDR1 is MNHEY, CDR2 SVGAGI, per germline. Trimming took 0 bases from V and 2 from J, leaving 11 bases between them. The CDR3 has 15 residues. This CDR3 reads CASSYSSSGTYEQYF. CDR3 nucleotide sequence: TGTGCCAGCAGTTACTCGAGTAGCGGTACCTACGAGCAGTACTTC.

The CDR3 DNA reads TGTGCCATCAGTGAGTCTTATTCAGAGACCCAGTACTTC. Amino acid sequence: CAISESYSETQYF. This chain connects TRBV10-3 to TRBJ2-5; D unresolved. Germline loops: CDR1 ENHRY, CDR2 SYGVKD. The CDR3 has 13 amino acids. With 0 bases removed from V and 4 bases from J, the gap between germline ends came to 6 bases.

This rearrangement joins TRBV11-3 to TRBJ2-3; 9 positions match TRBD2. CDR3 size: 20 residues. The J segment lost 0 bases and the V segment lost 3 bases, leaving 16 bases of the junction unmatched. Germline-derived CDR1 and CDR2 are SGHNT and YENEEA. The CDR3 DNA reads TGTGCCAGCAGCTTCGGTTGGACTAGCGCCGAACTCACTAGCACAGATACGCAGTATTTT. The encoded protein is CASSFGWTSAELTSTDTQYF. The full variable domain, in which reference TRBV11-3 and TRBJ2-3 provide the parts outside the CDR3, is EAGVVQSPRYKIIEKKQPVAFWCNPISGHNTLYWYLQNLGQGPELLIRYENEEAVDDSQLPKDRFSAERLKGVDSTLKIQPAELGDSAVYLCASSFGWTSAELTSTDTQYFGPGTRLTVL.

This clone was detected only a few times. V usage is TRBV6-6 and J usage is TRBJ1-1, with D unclear. Germline CDR1 MNHNY, CDR2 SVGAGI (reference sequence). V was cut by 7 bases and J by 3 bases, with 12 bases left in between. The CDR3 extends over 13 amino acids. The CDR3: CASNPGSHTEAFF. Written as DNA, the CDR3 is TGTGCCAGCAATCCCGGGTCCCACACTGAAGCTTTCTTT.

This clone was picked up a small number of times. The rearrangement uses TRBV5-1 and TRBJ1-1; TRBD1 matches at 8 bases. Germline CDR1 reads SGHRS; CDR2 reads YFSETQ. The CDR3 runs 14 residues. V trimming: 4 bases; J trimming: 4 bases; junction bases outside the gene matches: 6. CDR3 sequence reads: CASSTATGGTEAFF. In DNA, the CDR3 is TGCGCCAGCAGCACCGCTACAGGGGGCACTGAAGCTTTCTTT.

The chain employs TRBV21-1 and TRBJ2-3; the DNA was not used to check the table's D call, TRBD1. TRBV21-1 is an annotated pseudogene. The CDR3 is 16 residues long. The CDR3 region has the DNA TGTGCCAGCAGCAAAGGGGACAGGGACTACACAGATACGCAGTATTTT. Translated, it gives CASSKGDRDYTDTQYF.

The genes are TRBV1 and TRBJ2-5; TRBD2 is the table's D call, not checked against the DNA. TRBV1 is recorded as a pseudogene. This CDR3 is 14 amino acids long. The CDR3 bases are TGCACCAGCAGAACTGCTGGGAGGGAAGAGACCCAGTACTTC. Protein: CTSRTAGREETQYF.

J is TRBJ2-5 and V is TRBV27, with D possibly being TRBD2 (5 bases). V was cut by 0 bases and J by 5 bases, with 10 bases left in between. CDR1 MNHEY and CDR2 SMNVEV come from the germline V gene (reference sequence). CDR3 length equals 14 residues. Here the CDR3 DNA reads TGTGCCAGCAGTTTATCGATAGCGAGGGAGACCCAGTACTTC. Its translation: CASSLSIARETQYF.

CDR3 sequence reads: CASSGLAENYEQYF. The CDR3 nucleotides read TGTGCCAGCAGTGGACTAGCGGAGAACTACGAGCAGTACTTC. The V gene is TRBV6-1, the J gene TRBJ2-7; 9 positions match TRBD2. Germline values: CDR1 MNHNS, CDR2 SASEGT. Losses at the gene ends were 4 bases for V and 3 bases for J; bases not matched to a gene: 4. This CDR3 comprises 14 residues.